The 13 T cell receptor beta chains presented below share a single source sample, sequenced in a study of long-term antiretroviral therapy in people with HIV. This was the immunoSEQ v3.0 assay at survey level. Produced via immunoSEQ multiplex PCR; TCRdb's table is partial and in-frame only. The table includes around 30,000 clones, 85% detected once. This sample comprised unsorted PBMCs, obtained 2.3 years after starting antiretroviral therapy. All receptors derive from a man in his forties with HIV.

The chain is built from TRBV14 and TRBJ1-1; 7 bases align to TRBD1. The CDR3 runs 13 residues. V shed 6 bases, J shed 3 bases, and the junction held 4 bases outside the gene matches. Per the germline V gene, CDR1 is SGHDN and CDR2 is FVKESK. CDR3 sequence reads: CASRRGLDTEAFF. In DNA form, the CDR3 reads TGTGCCAGCAGGAGGGGGCTGGACACTGAAGCTTTCTTT.

The chain uses TRBV6-1 and TRBJ2-6, with D unclear. CDR1 is MNHNS and CDR2 is SASEGT in the germline V gene. V was shortened by 6 bases and J by 4 bases, with 7 bases between the two germline ends. The CDR3 runs to 13 residues. The CDR3 nucleotides read TGTGCCAGCAGGAGATCCGGGGCCAACGTCCTGACTTTC. This gives the protein CASRRSGANVLTF.

The rearrangement uses TRBV11-1 and TRBJ2-6, with D possibly TRBD1 on 5 matching bases. V was clipped by 2 bases and J by 1 base, with 12 bases between them. There are 17 residues in the CDR3. CDR1 is SGHAT, CDR2 FQDESV, per germline (reference sequence). The CDR3 sequence is CASSLSKGKSGANVLTF. CDR3 in DNA: TGTGCCAGCAGCTTATCTAAGGGGAAGTCTGGGGCCAACGTCCTGACTTTC.

V usage is TRBV6-1 and J usage is TRBJ1-5; D is uncertain. Germline values: CDR1 MNHNS, CDR2 SASEGT. The V gene lost 1 base and the J gene lost 1 base, with 5 bases spanning the gap. CDR3 length equals 14 residues. DNA of the CDR3: TGTGCCAGCAGTGAAGAAACGAGCAATCAGCCCCAGCATTTT. Its translation is CASSEETSNQPQHF.

The chain is built from TRBV29-1 and TRBJ2-5, with TRBD2 matching over 10 bases. The CDR3 sequence is 16 residues long. The germline CDR1 and CDR2 sequences are SQVTM and ANQGSEA. With 6 bases clipped from V and 2 bases from J, the junction kept 12 bases outside the gene matches. The chain's CDR3 is CSVAQLAGKPQETQYF. CDR3 in DNA: TGCAGCGTCGCCCAACTAGCGGGGAAACCTCAAGAGACCCAGTACTTC.

The chain couples TRBV9 to TRBJ2-1; the D gene could be TRBD1 or TRBD2 (5 bases each). V dropped 4 bases and J dropped 3 bases, with 17 bases sitting between them. The CDR3 runs to 16 residues. CDR1 is SGDLS and CDR2 is YYNGEE in the germline V gene. CDR3 sequence (DNA): TGTGCCAGCAGCTCTGGGGGAAACCAATTCTACAATGAGCAGTTCTTC. Its protein is CASSSGGNQFYNEQFF.

The J gene is TRBJ2-5, the V gene TRBV5-1; 7 nucleotides match TRBD1. Germline CDR1 SGHRS, CDR2 YFSETQ. CDR3 length: 13 amino acids. V was clipped by 5 bases and J by 9 bases; unmatched bases: 10. The CDR3 loop is CASRATGTEAQYF. CDR3 in DNA: TGCGCCAGCAGGGCGACAGGGACGGAGGCCCAGTACTTC.

V and J are TRBV13 and TRBJ2-1; 11 nucleotides agree with TRBD2. Germline trimming cut 3 bases from V and 4 bases from J; bases unmatched to any gene: 8. CDR1 and CDR2 (germline): PRHDT, FYEKMQ (reference sequence). CDR3 size: 17 residues. CDR3 DNA sequence: TGTGCCAGCAGCTTTTCACTAGCGGGAGCTACATACAATGAGCAGTTCTTC. Translated: CASSFSLAGATYNEQFF. The whole variable domain, remainder taken from reference TRBV13 and TRBJ2-1, is AAGVIQSPRHLIKEKRETATLKCYPIPRHDTVYWYQQGPGQDPQFLISFYEKMQSDKGSIPDRFSAQQFSDYHSELNMSSLELGDSALYFCASSFSLAGATYNEQFFGPGTRLTVL.

The V and J genes are TRBV29-1 and TRBJ1-1, with 7 positions matching TRBD1. The CDR3 has 12 amino acids. Losses at the gene ends were 4 bases for V and 1 base for J; bases not matched to a gene: 0. The germline CDR1 and CDR2 sequences are SQVTM and ANQGSEA. CDR3 protein: CSVGQGNTEAFF. The CDR3 region has the DNA TGCAGCGTTGGACAGGGGAACACTGAAGCTTTCTTT.

This rearrangement joins TRBV18 to TRBJ1-5, with D possibly matching TRBD1 (5 bases). The germline V gene has CDR1 KGHSH and CDR2 LQKENI. This CDR3 has 13 amino acids. Trimming took 3 bases from V and 4 from J, leaving 7 bases between them. The CDR3 loop reads CASSPAGNQPQHF. The CDR3 DNA is TGTGCCAGCTCACCGGCAGGGAATCAGCCCCAGCATTTT. Looking up the rest from reference TRBV18 and TRBJ1-5 gives the full variable domain: NAGVMQNPRHLVRRRGQEARLRCSPMKGHSHVYWYRQLPEEGLKFMVYLQKENIIDESGMPKERFSAEFPKEGPSILRIQQVVRGDSAAYFCASSPAGNQPQHFGDGTRLSIL.

The V gene is TRBV18, the J gene TRBJ1-1; D is possibly TRBD1 (5 bases). CDR1 is KGHSH, CDR2 LQKENI, per germline. The germline V and J ends were trimmed by 2 bases and 3 bases, with 10 bases remaining between them. This CDR3 region has 14 residues. In DNA form, the CDR3 reads TGTGCCAGCTCACCAACGGGGCTAGACACTGAAGCTTTCTTT. Protein sequence: CASSPTGLDTEAFF.

The gene calls are TRBV10-3 and TRBJ2-3; D tentatively fits TRBD1 or TRBD2 (5 bases each). Trimming took off 9 bases at V and 7 bases at J, with 11 bases between the two ends. Germline V gene sequence: CDR1 ENHRY, CDR2 SYGVKD. The CDR3 covers 11 residues. CDR3 region: CAMGPANTQYF. In DNA form, the CDR3 reads TGTGCCATGGGACCGGCGAATACGCAGTATTTT.

This clone came up once. This chain joins TRBV30 and TRBJ1-2; tentative D call: TRBD1 (5 bases). The germline V gene has CDR1 GTSNPN and CDR2 SVGIG (reference sequence). The V and J ends lost 1 base and 6 bases respectively, with 18 bases between them. The CDR3 runs to 15 residues. The CDR3: CAWSGGARVPHGYTF. The CDR3 DNA is TGTGCCTGGAGTGGAGGGGCCCGGGTCCCTCATGGCTACACCTTC.